The 9 T cell receptor beta chains below all came from one sample that was sequenced in a study of glioma-infiltrating T cells. Using RNA template, CDR3s of TCR alpha and beta were amplified with iRepertoire arm-PCR. TCRdb fed the multiplex PCR reads into MiXCR, producing one record per CDR3 protein. The table records 300,000 to 450,000 distinct CDR3 sequences, roughly 41% of them present only once. The sequenced sample was glioma tissue, nonneoplastic brain tissue, or PBMCs (not recorded which). The source of these receptors is a human donor with low-grade glioma or glioblastoma, undergoing nonglioma brain surgery, or in good health (not recorded which).

The chain links TRBV5-1 to TRBJ2-5; D call uncertain. The CDR3 has 12 residues. Germline V gene lookup returns CDR1 SGHRS and CDR2 YFSETQ. V was shortened by 6 bases and J by 5 bases, with 11 bases between the two germline ends. Written as DNA, the CDR3 is TGCGCCAGCAACCCGGATAGGGAGACCCAGTACTTC. The encoded protein is CASNPDRETQYF.

The V call is TRBV18, the J call TRBJ2-7, with D perhaps TRBD2 (6 bases). Per germline, CDR1 KGHSH and CDR2 LQKENI. There are 15 residues in the CDR3. The germline V and J ends were trimmed by 3 bases and 2 bases, with 14 bases remaining between them. The CDR3, as DNA: TGTGCCAGCTCACCGCGTGGAGGGCGCGCCTACGAGCAGTACTTC. The encoded protein is CASSPRGGRAYEQYF.

The sample holds one count of this clonotype. The rearrangement joins TRBV6-2 or TRBV6-3 to TRBJ2-4; TRBD2 matches 9 bases. Germline loops: CDR1 MNHEY, CDR2 SVGEGT. V shed 2 bases, J shed 3 bases, and the junction held 8 bases outside the gene matches. The CDR3 is 17 amino acids. CDR3 coding DNA: TGTGCCAGCAGTTACGCCGGACTAGCGTCCGGCAAAAACATTCAGTACTTC. Protein sequence: CASSYAGLASGKNIQYF.

This clonotype has a handful of counts. V usage is TRBV20-1 and J usage is TRBJ2-1; D unresolved. The V end lost 0 bases, the J end lost 2 bases, and 11 bases lay between the germline ends. CDR3 size: 15 residues. From germline, CDR1 is DFQATT and CDR2 SNEGSKA (reference sequence). CDR3 amino acids: CSARDTRATYNEQFF. DNA of the CDR3: TGCAGTGCTAGAGATACACGGGCCACCTACAATGAGCAGTTCTTC.

The CDR3 DNA sequence: TGTGCCAGCAGCTTAGGGATAGGAAGGGGGTCTAACTATGGCTACACCTTC. Translating it yields CASSLGIGRGSNYGYTF. The chain recombines TRBV7-2 with TRBJ1-2, with D perhaps TRBD1 (6 bases). V lost 1 base to trimming and J lost 0 bases, with 15 bases between them. The CDR3 extends over 17 amino acids. Germline V CDR1 and CDR2: SGHTA, FQGNSA.

This rearrangement joins TRBV7-3 to TRBJ1-1; 11 nucleotides align to TRBD1. This CDR3 is 14 amino acids long. Per the germline V gene, CDR1 is SGHTA and CDR2 is FQGTGA. V gave up 5 bases and J gave up 4 bases; unmatched junction bases: 3. CDR3 loop: CASSRDRGGTEAFF. CDR3 DNA: TGTGCCAGCAGCCGGGACAGGGGGGGCACTGAAGCTTTCTTT.

This clonotype was observed at least ten times. This chain joins TRBV4-1 and TRBJ2-2; no clear D gene. Deletions cut 5 bases from V and 0 bases from J, with 4 bases between. CDR3 length: 13 amino acids. In germline, CDR1 is MGHRA, CDR2 YSYEKL. DNA for the CDR3: TGCGCCAGCAGCAGGTCGAACACCGGGGAGCTGTTTTTT. It is translated as CASSRSNTGELFF.

The CDR3 coding sequence is TGTGCCAGCACGGAAGAGAACACTGAAGCTTTCTTT. Translated, it gives CASTEENTEAFF. The genes are TRBV2 and TRBJ1-1; D not certain. This CDR3 spans 12 amino acids. Germline lookup yields CDR1 SNHLY and CDR2 FYNNEI. Trimming pared 7 bases from V and 1 base from J, leaving 7 bases between. Complete variable domain (other parts from reference TRBV2 and TRBJ1-1): EPEVTQTPSHQVTQMGQEVILRCVPISNHLYFYWYRQILGQKVEFLVSFYNNEISEKSEIFDDQFSVERPDGSNFTLKIRSTKLEDSAMYFCASTEENTEAFFGQGTRLTVV.

This clonotype turned up a few times. The V call is TRBV4-3, the J call TRBJ2-1; no reliable D call. Germline-derived CDR1 and CDR2 are LGHNA and YSLEER. Trimming took 4 bases from V and 0 from J, leaving 10 bases between them. This CDR3 contains 15 residues. The CDR3 nucleotides are TGCGCCAGCAGCCCCATCCCTAGCTCCTACAATGAGCAGTTCTTC. Translating it yields CASSPIPSSYNEQFF.